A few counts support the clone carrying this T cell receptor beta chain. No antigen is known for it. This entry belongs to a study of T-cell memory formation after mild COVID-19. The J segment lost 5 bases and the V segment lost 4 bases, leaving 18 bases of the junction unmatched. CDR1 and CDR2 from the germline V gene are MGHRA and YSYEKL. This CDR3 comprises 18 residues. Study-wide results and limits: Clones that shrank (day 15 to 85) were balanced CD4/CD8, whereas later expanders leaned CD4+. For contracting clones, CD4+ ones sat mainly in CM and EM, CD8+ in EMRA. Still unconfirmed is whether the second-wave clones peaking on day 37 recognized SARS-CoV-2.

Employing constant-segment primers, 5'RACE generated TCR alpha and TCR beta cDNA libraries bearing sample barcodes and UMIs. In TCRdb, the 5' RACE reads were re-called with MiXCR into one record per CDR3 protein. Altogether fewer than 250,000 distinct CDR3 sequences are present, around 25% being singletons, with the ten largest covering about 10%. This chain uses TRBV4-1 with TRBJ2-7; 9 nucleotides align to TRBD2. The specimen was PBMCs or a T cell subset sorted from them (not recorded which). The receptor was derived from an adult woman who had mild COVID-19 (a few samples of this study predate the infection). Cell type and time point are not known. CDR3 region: CASSPKYSGGPSLDEQYF. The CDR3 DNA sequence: TGCGCCAGCAGCCCCAAATATAGCGGGGGCCCCTCTCTGGACGAGCAGTACTTC.